This T cell receptor (beta chain) derives from a study of cytomegalovirus exposure and HLA in healthy donors. Germline-derived CDR1 and CDR2 are ENHRY and SYGVKD. V lost 6 bases to trimming and J lost 6 bases; unmatched junction nucleotides: 8. This CDR3 contains 16 residues. The PCR had 60 Vbeta and 13 Jbeta primers. Authors' analysis steps: Later analysis identified approximately 88 million unique TCR beta chains, roughly 11 million shared. Only in-frame clones appear in the TCRdb table, and some are missing; sequencing was by immunoSEQ multiplex PCR. The DNA gave D and trimming, while V, J and clone size come from that table. The table shows 100,000 to 150,000 clones, with approximately 69% occurring only once. At sampling all donors were nominally healthy, likely with unrecorded immune exposures. Whole-study results and caveats: Testing in vitro showed three CMV-associated chains specific for CMV antigens. CMV serostatus stood as the only immune exposure information on hand.

Turning to this clone: Its antigen is unknown.

V is TRBV10-3 and J is TRBJ2-1; 13 positions agree with TRBD2. The sequenced material came from PBMCs. This clonotype originated in a man aged 40-49 years in good health and CMV-seropositive. The CDR3 reads CAISPTSGRLLNEQFF. CDR3 DNA: TGTGCCATCAGCCCGACTAGCGGGAGGCTCCTCAATGAGCAGTTCTTC.